One sample yielded the 4 T cell receptor beta chains listed below, sequenced in a study of cytomegalovirus exposure and HLA in healthy donors listed by TCRdb under 2017. To prepare the library, the immunoSEQ multiplex PCR assay was applied. For the multiplex PCR, a mixture combining 60 forward primers for TCR Vbeta segments and 13 reverse primers for TCR Jbeta segments was used. Here the immuneACCESS table is served through TCRdb, limited to in-frame sequences with V and J called. Missing clones are a known gap in these copies; in checked studies unresolved V genes cover under half, and the rest lacks a known reason. Across this sample there are 300,000 or so clones, with about 83% seen only once. The top ten clones comprise roughly 2% of the sample. Sequenced: PBMCs. Source of these receptors: a middle-aged woman in good health and CMV-seropositive.

J is TRBJ2-7 and V is TRBV30; TRBD1 aligns across 9 bases. CDR1 GTSNPN and CDR2 SVGIG come from the germline V gene (reference sequence). Trimming took 2 bases from V and 3 from J; bases not matched to a gene: 11. The CDR3 covers 16 residues. The chain's CDR3 is CAWSLPTGGLSYEQYF. CDR3 DNA sequence: TGTGCCTGGAGTCTGCCTACAGGGGGCTTGAGCTACGAGCAGTACTTC.

This chain uses TRBV25-1 with TRBJ2-7; TRBD2 matches 9 bases. J gave up 4 bases and V 3 bases, and 4 bases lay outside the gene matches. This CDR3 comprises 14 residues. Germline-derived CDR1 and CDR2 are MGHDK and SYGVNS. The DNA for the CDR3 is TGTGCCAGCAGTGACCGAGCGGGAGGATACGAGCAGTACTTC. Protein product: CASSDRAGGYEQYF.

J is TRBJ2-5 and V is TRBV7-9, with 7 bases matching TRBD2. The V segment lost 5 bases and the J segment 2 bases; nucleotides outside the gene matches: 17. Germline V gene lookup returns CDR1 SEHNR and CDR2 FQNEAQ (reference sequence). This CDR3 has 18 amino acids. CDR3 nucleotide sequence: TGTGCCAGCAGCCCAATATCTGGGGCTAGCGGATTACAAGAGACCCAGTACTTC. It codes for CASSPISGASGLQETQYF.

This clone appeared a single time. The chain couples TRBV19 to TRBJ1-2; a possible D gene is TRBD1 (6 bases). The V end lost 6 bases, the J end lost 4 bases, and 9 bases lay between the germline ends. The CDR3 is made up of 12 amino acids. Per the germline V gene, CDR1 is LNHDA and CDR2 is SQIVND (reference sequence). The CDR3 sequence: CASRPRGYGYTF. The DNA of the CDR3 is TGTGCCAGTAGGCCCAGGGGCTATGGCTACACCTTC.